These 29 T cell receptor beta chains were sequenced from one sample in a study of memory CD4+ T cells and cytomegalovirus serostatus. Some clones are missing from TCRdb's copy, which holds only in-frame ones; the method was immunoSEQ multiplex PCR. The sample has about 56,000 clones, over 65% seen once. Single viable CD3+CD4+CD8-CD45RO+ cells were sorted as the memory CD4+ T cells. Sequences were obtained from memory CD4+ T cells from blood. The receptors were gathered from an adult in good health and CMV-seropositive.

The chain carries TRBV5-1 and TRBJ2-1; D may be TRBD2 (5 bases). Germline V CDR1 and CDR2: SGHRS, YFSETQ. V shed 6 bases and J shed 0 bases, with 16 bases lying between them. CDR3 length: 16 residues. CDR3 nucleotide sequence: TGCGCCAGCACCACTTCGGAGGTCTCCTCCTACAATGAGCAGTTCTTC. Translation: CASTTSEVSSYNEQFF.

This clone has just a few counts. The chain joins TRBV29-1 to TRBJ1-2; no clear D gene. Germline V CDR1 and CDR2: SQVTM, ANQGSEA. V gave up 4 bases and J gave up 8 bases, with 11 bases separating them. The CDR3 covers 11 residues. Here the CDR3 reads CSVGNRGGYTF. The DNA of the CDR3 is TGCAGCGTTGGTAATAGAGGAGGCTACACCTTC.

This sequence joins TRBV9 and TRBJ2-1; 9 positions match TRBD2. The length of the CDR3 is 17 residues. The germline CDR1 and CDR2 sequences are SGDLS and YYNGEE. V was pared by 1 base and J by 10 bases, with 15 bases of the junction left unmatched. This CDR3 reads CASSVTPGGAGGREQFF. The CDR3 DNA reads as TGTGCCAGCAGCGTAACCCCGGGGGGAGCGGGAGGAAGGGAGCAGTTCTTC.

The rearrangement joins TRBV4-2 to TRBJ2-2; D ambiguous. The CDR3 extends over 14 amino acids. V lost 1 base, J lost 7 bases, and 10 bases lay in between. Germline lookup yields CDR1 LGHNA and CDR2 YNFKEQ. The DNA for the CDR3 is TGTGCCAGCAGCCAAGGGGCTCAGCTCGGGGAGCTGTTTTTT. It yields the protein CASSQGAQLGELFF.

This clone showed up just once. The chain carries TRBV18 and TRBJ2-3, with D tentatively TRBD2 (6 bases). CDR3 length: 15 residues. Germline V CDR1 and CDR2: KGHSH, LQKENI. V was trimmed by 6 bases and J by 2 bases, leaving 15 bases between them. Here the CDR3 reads CASSPGLSTTDTQYF. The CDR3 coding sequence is TGTGCCAGCTCCCCCGGACTATCTACCACAGATACGCAGTATTTT.

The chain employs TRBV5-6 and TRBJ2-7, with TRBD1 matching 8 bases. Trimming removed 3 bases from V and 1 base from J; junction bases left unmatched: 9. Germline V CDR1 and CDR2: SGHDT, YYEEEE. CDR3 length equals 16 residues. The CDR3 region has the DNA TGTGCCAGCAGCTCACTGAGGGGGGACAGGTCCTACGAGCAGTACTTC. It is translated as CASSSLRGDRSYEQYF. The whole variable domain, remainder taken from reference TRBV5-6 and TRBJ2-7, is DAGVTQSPTHLIKTRGQQVTLRCSPKSGHDTVSWYQQALGQGPQFIFQYYEEEERQRGNFPDRFSGHQFPNYSSELNVNALLLGDSALYLCASSSLRGDRSYEQYFGPGTRLTVT.

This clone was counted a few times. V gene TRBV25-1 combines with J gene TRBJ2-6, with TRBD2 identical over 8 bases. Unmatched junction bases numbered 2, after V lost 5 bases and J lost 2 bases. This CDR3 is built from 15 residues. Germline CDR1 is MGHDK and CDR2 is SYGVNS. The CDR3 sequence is CASSSGGTGANVLTF. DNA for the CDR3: TGTGCCAGCAGTTCGGGAGGGACTGGGGCCAACGTCCTGACTTTC.

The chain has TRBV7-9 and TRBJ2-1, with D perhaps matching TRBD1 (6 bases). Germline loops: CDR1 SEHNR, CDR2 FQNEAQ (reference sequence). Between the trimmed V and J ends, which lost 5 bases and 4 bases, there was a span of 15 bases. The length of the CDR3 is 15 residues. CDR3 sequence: CASSDRLAGYNEQFF. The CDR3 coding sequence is TGTGCCAGCAGCGACAGGCTAGCCGGGTACAATGAGCAGTTCTTC.

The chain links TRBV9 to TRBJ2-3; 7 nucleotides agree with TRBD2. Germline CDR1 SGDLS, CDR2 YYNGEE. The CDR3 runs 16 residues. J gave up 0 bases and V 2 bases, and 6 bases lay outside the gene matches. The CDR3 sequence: CASSVGGRASTDTQYF. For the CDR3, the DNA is TGTGCCAGCAGCGTGGGTGGGAGGGCTAGCACAGATACGCAGTATTTT.

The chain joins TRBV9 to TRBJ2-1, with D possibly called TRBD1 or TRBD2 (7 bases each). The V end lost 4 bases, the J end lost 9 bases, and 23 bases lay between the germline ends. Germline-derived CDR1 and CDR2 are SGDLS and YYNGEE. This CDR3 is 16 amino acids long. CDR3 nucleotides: TGTGCCAGCAGCACAGGGGCGGGATCCGGGGGGAGTGAGCAGTTCTTC. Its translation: CASSTGAGSGGSEQFF. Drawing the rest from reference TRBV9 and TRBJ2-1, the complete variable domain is DSGVTQTPKHLITATGQRVTLRCSPRSGDLSVYWYQQSLDQGLQFLIQYYNGEERAKGNILERFSAQQFPDLHSELNLSSLELGDSALYFCASSTGAGSGGSEQFFGPGTRLTVL.

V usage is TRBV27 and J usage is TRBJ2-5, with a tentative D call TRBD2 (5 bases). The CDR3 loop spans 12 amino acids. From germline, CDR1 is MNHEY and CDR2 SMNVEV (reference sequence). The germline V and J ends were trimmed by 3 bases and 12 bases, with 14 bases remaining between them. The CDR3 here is CASSLVGGPEYF. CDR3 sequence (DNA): TGTGCCAGCAGTTTGGTGGGCGGGCCCGAGTACTTC.

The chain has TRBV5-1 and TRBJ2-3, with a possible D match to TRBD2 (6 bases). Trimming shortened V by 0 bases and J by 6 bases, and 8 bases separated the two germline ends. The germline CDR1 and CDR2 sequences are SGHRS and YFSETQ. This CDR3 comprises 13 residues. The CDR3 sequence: CASSLGEADTQYF. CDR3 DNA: TGCGCCAGCAGCTTGGGGGAGGCCGATACGCAGTATTTT.

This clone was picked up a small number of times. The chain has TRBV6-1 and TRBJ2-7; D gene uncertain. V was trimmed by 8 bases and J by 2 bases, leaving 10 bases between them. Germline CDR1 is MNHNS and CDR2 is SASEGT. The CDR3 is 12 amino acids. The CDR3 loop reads CASSLEAYEQYF. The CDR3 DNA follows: TGTGCCAGCTCCCTCGAGGCCTACGAGCAGTACTTC.

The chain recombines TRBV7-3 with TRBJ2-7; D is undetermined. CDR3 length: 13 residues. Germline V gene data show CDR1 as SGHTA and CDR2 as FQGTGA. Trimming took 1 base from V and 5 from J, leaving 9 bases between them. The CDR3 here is CASSLNGFDEQYF. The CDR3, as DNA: TGTGCCAGCAGCTTAAACGGGTTTGACGAGCAGTACTTC.

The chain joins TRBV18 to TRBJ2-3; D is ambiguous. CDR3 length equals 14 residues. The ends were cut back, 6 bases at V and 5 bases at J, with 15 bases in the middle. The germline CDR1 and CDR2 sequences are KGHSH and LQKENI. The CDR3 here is CASSVLKAIDTQYF. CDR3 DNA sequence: TGTGCCAGCTCCGTCTTGAAGGCTATAGATACGCAGTATTTT. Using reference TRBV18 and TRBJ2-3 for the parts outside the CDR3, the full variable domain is NAGVMQNPRHLVRRRGQEARLRCSPMKGHSHVYWYRQLPEEGLKFMVYLQKENIIDESGMPKERFSAEFPKEGPSILRIQQVVRGDSAAYFCASSVLKAIDTQYFGPGTRLTVL.

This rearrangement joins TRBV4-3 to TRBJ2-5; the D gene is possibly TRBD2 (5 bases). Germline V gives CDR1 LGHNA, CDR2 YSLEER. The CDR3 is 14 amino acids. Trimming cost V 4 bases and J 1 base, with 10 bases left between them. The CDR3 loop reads CASSRLAFQETQYF. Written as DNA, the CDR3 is TGCGCCAGCAGCCGGCTAGCCTTCCAAGAGACCCAGTACTTC.

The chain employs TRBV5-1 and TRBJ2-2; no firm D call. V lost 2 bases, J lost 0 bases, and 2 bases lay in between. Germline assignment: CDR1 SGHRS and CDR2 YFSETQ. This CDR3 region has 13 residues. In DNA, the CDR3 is TGCGCCAGCAGCTTAACGAACACCGGGGAGCTGTTTTTT. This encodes CASSLTNTGELFF.

In DNA, the CDR3 is TGTGCCAGCTCACGCACCGGGACAGGGGACTCCTACGAGCAGTACTTC. As protein: CASSRTGTGDSYEQYF. This chain uses TRBV18 with TRBJ2-7, with TRBD1 matching 10 bases. Trimming at V came to 4 bases and at J to 0 bases, leaving 6 bases not matched to a gene. The CDR3 is made up of 16 amino acids. Germline loops: CDR1 KGHSH, CDR2 LQKENI.

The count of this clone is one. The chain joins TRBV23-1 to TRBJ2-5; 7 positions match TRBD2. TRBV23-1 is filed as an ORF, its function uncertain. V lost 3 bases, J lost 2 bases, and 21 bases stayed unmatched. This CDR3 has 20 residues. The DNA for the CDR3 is TGCGCCAGCAGTCAGGCGTCAGCGGGGACCCTCCCGAGAAAGCAAGAGACCCAGTACTTC. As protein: CASSQASAGTLPRKQETQYF.

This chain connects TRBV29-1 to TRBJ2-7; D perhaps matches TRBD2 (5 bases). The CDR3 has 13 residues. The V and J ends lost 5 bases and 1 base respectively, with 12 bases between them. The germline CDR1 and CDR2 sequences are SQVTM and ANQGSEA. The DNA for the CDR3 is TGCAGCGTTCTCAAGGGAGCGTCCTACGAGCAGTACTTC. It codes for CSVLKGASYEQYF.

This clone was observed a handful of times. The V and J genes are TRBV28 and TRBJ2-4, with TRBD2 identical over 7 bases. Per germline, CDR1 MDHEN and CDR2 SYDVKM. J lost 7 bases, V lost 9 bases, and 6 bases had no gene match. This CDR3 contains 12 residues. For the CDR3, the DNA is TGTGCCAGTCAGTCCGGGAGGAACATTCAGTACTTC. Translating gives CASQSGRNIQYF.

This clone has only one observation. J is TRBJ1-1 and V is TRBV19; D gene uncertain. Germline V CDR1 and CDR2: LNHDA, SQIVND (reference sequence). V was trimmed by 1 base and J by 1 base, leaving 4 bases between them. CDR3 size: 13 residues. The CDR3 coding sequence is TGTGCCAGTAGTATAGGTTCGAACACTGAAGCTTTCTTT. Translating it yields CASSIGSNTEAFF.

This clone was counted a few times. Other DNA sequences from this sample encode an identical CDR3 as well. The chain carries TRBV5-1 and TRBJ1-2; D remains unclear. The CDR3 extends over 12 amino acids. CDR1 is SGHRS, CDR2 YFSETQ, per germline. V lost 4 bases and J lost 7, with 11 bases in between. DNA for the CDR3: TGCGCCAGCAGCCCCACGGGCTCTGGCTACACCTTC. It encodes CASSPTGSGYTF.

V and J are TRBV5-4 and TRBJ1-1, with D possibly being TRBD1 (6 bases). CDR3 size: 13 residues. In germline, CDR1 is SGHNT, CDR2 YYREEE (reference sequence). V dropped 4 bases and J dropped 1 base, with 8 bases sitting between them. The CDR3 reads CASSQGQNTEAFF. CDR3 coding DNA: TGTGCCAGCAGCCAGGGACAGAACACTGAAGCTTTCTTT.

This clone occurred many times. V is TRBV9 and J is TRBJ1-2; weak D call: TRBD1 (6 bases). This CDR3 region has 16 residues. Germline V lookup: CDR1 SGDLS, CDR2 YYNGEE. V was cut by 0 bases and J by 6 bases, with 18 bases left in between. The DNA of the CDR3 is TGTGCCAGCAGCGTAGCGTCGAGGCAGGGGAGGGATGGCTACACCTTC. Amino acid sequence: CASSVASRQGRDGYTF.

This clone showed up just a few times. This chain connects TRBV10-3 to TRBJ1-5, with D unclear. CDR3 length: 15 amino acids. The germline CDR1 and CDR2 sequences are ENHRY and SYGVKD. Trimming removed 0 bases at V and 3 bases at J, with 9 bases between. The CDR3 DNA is TGTGCCATCAGTGAGTCAGGAGGTTCCAATCAGCCCCAGCATTTT. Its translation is CAISESGGSNQPQHF.

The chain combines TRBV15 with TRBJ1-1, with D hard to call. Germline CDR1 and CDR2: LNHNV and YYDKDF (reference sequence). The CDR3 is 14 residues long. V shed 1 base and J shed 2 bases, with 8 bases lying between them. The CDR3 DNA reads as TGTGCCACCAGCAGAGGCTCTGTCAACACTGAAGCTTTCTTT. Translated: CATSRGSVNTEAFF.

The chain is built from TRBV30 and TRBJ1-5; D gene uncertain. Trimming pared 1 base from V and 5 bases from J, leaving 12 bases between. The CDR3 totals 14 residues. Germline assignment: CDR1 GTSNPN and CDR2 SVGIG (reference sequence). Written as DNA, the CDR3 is TGTGCCTGGAGTGACGGCATCAGAGATCAGCCCCAGCATTTT. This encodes CAWSDGIRDQPQHF.

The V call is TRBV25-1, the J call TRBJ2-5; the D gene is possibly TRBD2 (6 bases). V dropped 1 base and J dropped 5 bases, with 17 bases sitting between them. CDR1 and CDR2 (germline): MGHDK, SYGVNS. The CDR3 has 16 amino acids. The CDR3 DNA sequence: TGTGCCAGCAGTGAATCTGGACACGGCAGCGGGGAGACCCAGTACTTC. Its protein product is CASSESGHGSGETQYF.